This TCR beta chain comes out of a study of shared clonotypes between healthy human individuals. Trimming removed 4 bases from V and 5 bases from J, with 18 bases in between. There are 15 residues in the CDR3. Germline V gene sequence: CDR1 SGHNT, CDR2 YYREEE (reference sequence). As to this clone: The antigen remains unidentified.

Study-wide points: A small donor pool kept down the genetic and exposure-history diversity that was represented. Generation of non-shared clonotypes was less probable than generation of clonotypes shared by all four donors.

The donors, all of them Caucasian adults, lived in Nashville, Tennessee. Profiled with immunoSEQ multiplex PCR; TCRdb holds only in-frame clones, not every one. Of some 2.1 million clones in the sample, about 95% were seen once. This sequence joins TRBV5-4 and TRBJ1-2, with D possibly TRBD1 on 5 matching bases. Sequencing input: naive CD4+ T cells sorted from blood. This sample's subset: CD45RA+ positively selected. The clonotype originates from a man between 18 and 29 years old in good health. CDR3 region: CASSGPGRVGYGYTF. The CDR3 nucleotides are TGTGCCAGCAGCGGGCCGGGACGTGTAGGGTATGGCTACACCTTC.